The next 2 T cell receptor beta chains were all read from a single sample in a study of T cells after yellow fever vaccination. TCRdb itself ran the 5' RACE reads through MiXCR, one entry per CDR3 protein. The table shows over 100,000 distinct CDR3 sequences, with around 8% occurring only once. Sequences were derived from CD8+ T cells sorted from PBMCs, sampled 45 days after the yellow fever booster vaccination. These receptors came from a man aged 30 to 39 who received the YFV17D yellow fever vaccine.

This chain joins TRBV14 and TRBJ2-7; 10 bases align to TRBD2. CDR1 is SGHDN, CDR2 FVKESK, per germline. V lost 1 base and J lost 0; bases outside the gene matches: 6. The CDR3 spans 17 residues. CDR3 bases: TGTGCCAGCAGCCAAGCTTCCGGGACTAGCGACTCCTACGAGCAGTACTTC. It codes for CASSQASGTSDSYEQYF. The variable domain in full, with the rest retrieved from reference TRBV14 and TRBJ2-7, is EAGVTQFPSHSVIEKGQTVTLRCDPISGHDNLYWYRRVMGKEIKFLLHFVKESKQDESGMPNNRFLAERTGGTYSTLKVQPAELEDSGVYFCASSQASGTSDSYEQYFGPGTRLTVT.

The CDR3: CASSQDSLAGHNEQFF. DNA of the CDR3: TGCGCCAGCAGCCAAGATTCCCTAGCGGGCCACAATGAGCAGTTCTTC. The V call is TRBV4-1, the J call TRBJ2-1; 8 nucleotides align to TRBD2. This CDR3 is 16 amino acids long. Germline CDR1 is MGHRA and CDR2 is YSYEKL. The V gene end was trimmed by 0 bases and the J gene end by 5 bases; junction bases not matched to a gene: 6.